This T cell receptor (beta chain) is from a study of T cells in Graves' hyperthyroidism and ophthalmopathy. V lost 2 bases to trimming and J lost 0 bases, with 11 bases between them. This CDR3 contains 15 residues. Germline V gives CDR1 MNHEY, CDR2 SMNVEV (reference sequence). TCR beta CDR3 regions were amplified from RNA. HTBI primers drove first-round RT-PCR of the TCR CDR3. TCRdb analysed the multiplex PCR reads with MiXCR anew, one entry per CDR3 protein. The sample holds about 200,000 distinct CDR3 sequences; roughly 15% are singletons and the top ten take roughly 53%. At least ten counts were recorded for this clonotype.

Sequencing was performed on blood. The rearrangement uses TRBV27 and TRBJ2-7; the D is unclear. The sequence derives from a man aged 50-59 years with Graves' hyperthyroidism. CDR3 sequence (DNA): TGTGCCAGCAGTTTAAGCCAGGCCTCCTCCTACGAGCAGTACTTC. It codes for CASSLSQASSYEQYF.